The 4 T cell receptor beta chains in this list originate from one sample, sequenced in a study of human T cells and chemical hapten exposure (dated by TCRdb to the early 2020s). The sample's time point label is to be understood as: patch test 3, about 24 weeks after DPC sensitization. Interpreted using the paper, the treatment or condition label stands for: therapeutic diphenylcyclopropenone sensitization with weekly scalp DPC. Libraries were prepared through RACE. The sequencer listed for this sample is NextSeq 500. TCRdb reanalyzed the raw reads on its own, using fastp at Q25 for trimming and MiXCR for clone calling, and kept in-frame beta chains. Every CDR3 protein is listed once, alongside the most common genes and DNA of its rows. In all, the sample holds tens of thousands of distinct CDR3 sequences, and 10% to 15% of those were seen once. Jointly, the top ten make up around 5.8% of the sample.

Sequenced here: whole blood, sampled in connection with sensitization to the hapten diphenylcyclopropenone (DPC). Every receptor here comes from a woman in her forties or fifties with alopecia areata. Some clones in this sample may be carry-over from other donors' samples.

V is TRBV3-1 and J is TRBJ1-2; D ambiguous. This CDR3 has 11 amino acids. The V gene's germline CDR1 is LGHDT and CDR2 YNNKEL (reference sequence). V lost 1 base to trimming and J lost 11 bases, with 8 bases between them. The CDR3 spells CASSQVDLYTF. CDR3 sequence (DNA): TGTGCCAGCAGCCAAGTAGACCTTTACACCTTC. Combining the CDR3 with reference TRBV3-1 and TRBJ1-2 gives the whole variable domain DTAVSQTPKYLVTQMGNDKSIKCEQNLGHDTMYWYKQDSKKFLKIMFSYNNKELIINETVPNRFSPKSPDKAHLNLHINSLELGDSAVYFCASSQVDLYTFGSGTRLTVV.

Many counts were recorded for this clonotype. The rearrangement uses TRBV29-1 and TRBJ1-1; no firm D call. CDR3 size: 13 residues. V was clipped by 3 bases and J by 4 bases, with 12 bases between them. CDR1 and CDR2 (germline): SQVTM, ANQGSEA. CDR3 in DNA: TGCAGCGTTGAGAGCCTTGGTGGCACTGAAGCTTTCTTT. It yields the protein CSVESLGGTEAFF.

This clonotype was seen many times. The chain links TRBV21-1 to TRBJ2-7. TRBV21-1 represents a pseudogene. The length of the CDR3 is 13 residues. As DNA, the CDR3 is TGTGCCAGCAGCAAAGATGTTCGCTACGAGCAGTACTTC. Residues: CASSKDVRYEQYF.

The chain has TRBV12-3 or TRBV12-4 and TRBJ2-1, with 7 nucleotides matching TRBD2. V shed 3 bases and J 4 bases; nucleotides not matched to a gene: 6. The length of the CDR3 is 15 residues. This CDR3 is CASSLAGVSYNEQFF. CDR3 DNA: TGTGCCAGCAGTTTGGCGGGAGTCTCTTACAATGAGCAGTTCTTC.